This T cell receptor (beta chain) was found in a study of OX40 agonist ivuxolimab in advanced cancers. Study context: Hepatocellular carcinoma, melanoma, renal cell or head and neck cancer affected the dose-escalation patients.

Assay: immunoSEQ multiplex PCR; the TCRdb copy retains only in-frame clones and omits some. The profile shows about 12,000 clones, nearly 80% of them singletons. Germline values: CDR1 SGHDN, CDR2 FVKESK. This CDR3 is 12 amino acids long. V gave up 4 bases and J gave up 3 bases, with 5 bases separating them. Drawing of blood for sampling happened at baseline, at cycle 4 day 1, and at cycle 7 day 1. Findings and limits, study-wide: Average numbers of expanded clones were greater in CD8+ T cells than in CD4+. At doses 0.1 to 3.0 mg/kg, CD4+ and CD8+ clones expanded.

In regard to this clone: Its target is unknown.

This chain connects TRBV14 to TRBJ2-3; the D is unclear. The specimen was CD4+ or CD8+ T cells sorted from blood, collected in a trial of the OX40 agonist ivuxolimab. The sequence was obtained from an adult with an advanced solid tumor such as melanoma, head and neck, liver or kidney cancer. The CDR3 DNA follows: TGTGCCAGCAGCCTCCTAACAGATACGCAGTATTTT. The encoded protein is CASSLLTDTQYF.